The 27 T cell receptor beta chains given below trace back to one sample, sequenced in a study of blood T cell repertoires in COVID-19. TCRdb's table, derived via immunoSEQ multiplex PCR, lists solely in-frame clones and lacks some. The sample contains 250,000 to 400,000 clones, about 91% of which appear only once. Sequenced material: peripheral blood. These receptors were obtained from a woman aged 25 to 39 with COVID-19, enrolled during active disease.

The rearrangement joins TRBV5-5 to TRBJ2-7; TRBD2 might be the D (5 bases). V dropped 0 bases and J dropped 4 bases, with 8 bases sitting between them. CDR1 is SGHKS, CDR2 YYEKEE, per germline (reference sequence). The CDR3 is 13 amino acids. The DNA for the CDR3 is TGTGCCAGCAGCTTGGATGAGGGTTACGAGCAGTACTTC. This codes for CASSLDEGYEQYF.

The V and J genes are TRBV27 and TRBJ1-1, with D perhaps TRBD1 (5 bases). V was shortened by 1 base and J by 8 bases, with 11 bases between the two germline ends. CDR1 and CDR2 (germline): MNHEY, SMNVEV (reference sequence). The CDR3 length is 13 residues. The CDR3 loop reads CASSLYPTDEAFF. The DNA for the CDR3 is TGTGCCAGCAGTTTATACCCGACAGACGAAGCTTTCTTT.

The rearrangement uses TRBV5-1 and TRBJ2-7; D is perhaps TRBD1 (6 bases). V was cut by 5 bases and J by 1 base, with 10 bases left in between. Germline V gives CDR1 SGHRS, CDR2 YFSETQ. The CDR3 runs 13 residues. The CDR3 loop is CASSPDSSYEQYF. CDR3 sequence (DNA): TGCGCCAGCAGTCCGGACAGTTCCTACGAGCAGTACTTC. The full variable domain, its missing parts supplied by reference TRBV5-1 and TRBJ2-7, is KAGVTQTPRYLIKTRGQQVTLSCSPISGHRSVSWYQQTPGQGLQFLFEYFSETQRNKGNFPGRFSGRQFSNSRSEMNVSTLELGDSALYLCASSPDSSYEQYFGPGTRLTVT.

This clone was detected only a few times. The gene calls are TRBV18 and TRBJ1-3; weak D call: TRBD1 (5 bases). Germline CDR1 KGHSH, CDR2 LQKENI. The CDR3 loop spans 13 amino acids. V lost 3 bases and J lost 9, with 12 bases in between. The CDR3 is CASSPGRAGTIYF. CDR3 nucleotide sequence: TGTGCCAGCTCACCCGGCAGGGCAGGCACCATATATTTT. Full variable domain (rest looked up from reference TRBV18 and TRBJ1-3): NAGVMQNPRHLVRRRGQEARLRCSPMKGHSHVYWYRQLPEEGLKFMVYLQKENIIDESGMPKERFSAEFPKEGPSILRIQQVVRGDSAAYFCASSPGRAGTIYFGEGSWLTVV.

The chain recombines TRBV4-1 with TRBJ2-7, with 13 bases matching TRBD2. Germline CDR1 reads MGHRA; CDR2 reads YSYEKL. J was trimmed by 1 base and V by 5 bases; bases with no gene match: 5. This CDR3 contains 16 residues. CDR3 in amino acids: CASSSGLAGASYEQYF. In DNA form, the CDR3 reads TGCGCCAGCAGCTCCGGACTAGCGGGGGCTTCCTACGAGCAGTACTTC.

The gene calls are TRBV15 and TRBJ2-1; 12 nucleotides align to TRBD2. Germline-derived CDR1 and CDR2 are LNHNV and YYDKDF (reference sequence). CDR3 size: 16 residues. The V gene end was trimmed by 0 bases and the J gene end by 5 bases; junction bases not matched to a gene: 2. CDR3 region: CATSRDGLAGNNEQFF. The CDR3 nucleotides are TGTGCCACCAGCAGAGATGGACTAGCGGGGAACAATGAGCAGTTCTTC.

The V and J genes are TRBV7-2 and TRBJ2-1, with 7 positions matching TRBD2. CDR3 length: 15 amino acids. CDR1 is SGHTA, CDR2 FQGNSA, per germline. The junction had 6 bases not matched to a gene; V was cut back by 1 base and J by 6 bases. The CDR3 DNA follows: TGTGCCAGCAGCTTAGTTGTGACTAGCTTCAATGAGCAGTTCTTC. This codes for CASSLVVTSFNEQFF.

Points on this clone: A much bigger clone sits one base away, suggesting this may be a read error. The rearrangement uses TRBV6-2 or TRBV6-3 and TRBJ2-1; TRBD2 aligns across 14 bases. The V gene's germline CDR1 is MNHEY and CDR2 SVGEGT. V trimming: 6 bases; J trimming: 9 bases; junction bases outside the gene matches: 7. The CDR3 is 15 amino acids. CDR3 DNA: TGTGCCAGCAGCCCGACTAGCGGGGGGGCCGCTGAGCAGTTCTTC. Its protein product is CASSPTSGGAAEQFF.

CDR3 sequence reads: CASSPRLGGDNSPLHF. CDR3 nucleotides: TGTGCCAGCAGTCCCCGGTTGGGGGGGGATAATTCACCCCTCCACTTT. This rearrangement joins TRBV7-6 to TRBJ1-6; D is possibly TRBD1 (5 bases). Per the germline V gene, CDR1 is SGHVS and CDR2 is FNYEAQ. V lost 6 bases and J 5 bases, leaving 17 bases between the germline ends. The CDR3 has 16 amino acids.

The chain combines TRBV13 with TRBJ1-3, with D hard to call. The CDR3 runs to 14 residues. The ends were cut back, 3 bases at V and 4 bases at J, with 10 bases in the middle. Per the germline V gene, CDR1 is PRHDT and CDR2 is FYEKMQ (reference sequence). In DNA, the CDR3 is TGTGCCAGCAGCTTTCCGAGCTGGGGAAACACCATATATTTT. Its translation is CASSFPSWGNTIYF.

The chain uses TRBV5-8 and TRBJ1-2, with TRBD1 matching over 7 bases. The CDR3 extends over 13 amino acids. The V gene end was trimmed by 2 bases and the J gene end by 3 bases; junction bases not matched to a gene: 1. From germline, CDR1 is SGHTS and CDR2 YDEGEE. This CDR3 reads CASSFDRDYGYTF. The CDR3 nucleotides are TGTGCCAGCAGCTTCGACAGGGACTATGGCTACACCTTC.

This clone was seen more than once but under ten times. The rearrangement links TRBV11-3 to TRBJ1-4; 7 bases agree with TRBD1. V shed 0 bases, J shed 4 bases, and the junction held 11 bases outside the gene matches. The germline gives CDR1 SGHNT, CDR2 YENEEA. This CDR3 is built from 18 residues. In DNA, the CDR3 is TGTGCCAGCAGCTTAGAGTCCACAGGGGCGAGATATAATGAAAAACTGTTTTTT. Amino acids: CASSLESTGARYNEKLFF.

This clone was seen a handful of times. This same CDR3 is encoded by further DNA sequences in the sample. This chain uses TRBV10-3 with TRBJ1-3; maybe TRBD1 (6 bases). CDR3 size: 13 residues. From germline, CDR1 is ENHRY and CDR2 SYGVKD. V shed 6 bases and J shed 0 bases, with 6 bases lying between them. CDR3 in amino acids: CAIRDSSGNTIYF. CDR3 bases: TGTGCCATCAGGGACAGCTCTGGAAACACCATATATTTT.

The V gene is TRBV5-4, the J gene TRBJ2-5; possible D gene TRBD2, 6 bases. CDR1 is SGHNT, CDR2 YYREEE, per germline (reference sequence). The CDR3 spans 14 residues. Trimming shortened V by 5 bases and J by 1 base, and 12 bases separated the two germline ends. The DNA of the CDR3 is TGTGCCAGCAGGATCCTAGCGTCCCAAGAGACCCAGTACTTC. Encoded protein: CASRILASQETQYF.

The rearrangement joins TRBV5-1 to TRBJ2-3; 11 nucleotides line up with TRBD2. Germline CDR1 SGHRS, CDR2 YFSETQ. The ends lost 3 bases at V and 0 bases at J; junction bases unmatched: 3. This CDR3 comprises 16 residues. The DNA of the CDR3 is TGCGCCAGCAGCTACGGACTAGCGGGTAGCACAGATACGCAGTATTTT. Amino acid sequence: CASSYGLAGSTDTQYF.

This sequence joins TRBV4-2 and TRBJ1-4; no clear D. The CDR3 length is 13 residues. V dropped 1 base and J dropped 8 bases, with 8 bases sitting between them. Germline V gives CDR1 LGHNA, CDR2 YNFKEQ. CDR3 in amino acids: CASSQGPGEKLFF. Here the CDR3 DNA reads TGTGCCAGCAGCCAAGGTCCTGGCGAAAAACTGTTTTTT.

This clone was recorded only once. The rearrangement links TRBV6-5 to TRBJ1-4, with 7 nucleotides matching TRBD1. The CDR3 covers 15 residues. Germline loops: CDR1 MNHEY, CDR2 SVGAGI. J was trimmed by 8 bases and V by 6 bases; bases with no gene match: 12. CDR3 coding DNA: TGTGCCAGCAGGGCACTAGGGGGCGAACGGGAAAAACTGTTTTTT. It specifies CASRALGGEREKLFF.

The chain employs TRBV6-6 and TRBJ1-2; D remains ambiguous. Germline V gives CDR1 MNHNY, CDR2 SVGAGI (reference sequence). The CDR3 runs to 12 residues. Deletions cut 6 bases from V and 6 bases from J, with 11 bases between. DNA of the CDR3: TGTGCCAGCAGCCAAACGCGGGATGGCTACACCTTC. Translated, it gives CASSQTRDGYTF.

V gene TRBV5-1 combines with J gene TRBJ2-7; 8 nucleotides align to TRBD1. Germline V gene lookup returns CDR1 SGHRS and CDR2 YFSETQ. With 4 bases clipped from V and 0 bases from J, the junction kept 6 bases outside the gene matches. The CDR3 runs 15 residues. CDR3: CASSPQTGGSYEQYF. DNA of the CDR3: TGCGCCAGCAGCCCTCAAACAGGGGGCTCCTACGAGCAGTACTTC.

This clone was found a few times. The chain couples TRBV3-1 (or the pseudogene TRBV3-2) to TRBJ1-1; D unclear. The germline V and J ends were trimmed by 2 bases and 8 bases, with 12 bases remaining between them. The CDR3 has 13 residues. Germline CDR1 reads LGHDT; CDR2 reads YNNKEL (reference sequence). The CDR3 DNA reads TGTGCCAGCAGCCAATTGTTGGAGCGGGAAGCTTTCTTT. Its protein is CASSQLLEREAFF.

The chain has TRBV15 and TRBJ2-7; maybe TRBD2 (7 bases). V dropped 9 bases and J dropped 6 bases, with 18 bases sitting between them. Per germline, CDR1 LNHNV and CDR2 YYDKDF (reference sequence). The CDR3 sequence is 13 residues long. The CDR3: CATGLGGLGEQYF. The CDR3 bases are TGTGCCACGGGGCTGGGGGGGCTGGGCGAGCAGTACTTC.

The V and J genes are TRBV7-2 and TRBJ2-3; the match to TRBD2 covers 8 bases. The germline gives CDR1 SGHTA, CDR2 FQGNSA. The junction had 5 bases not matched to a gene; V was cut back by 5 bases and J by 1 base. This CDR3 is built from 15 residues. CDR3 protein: CASSPGGAGTDTQYF. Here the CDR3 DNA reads TGTGCCAGCAGCCCCGGGGGGGCGGGCACAGATACGCAGTATTTT.

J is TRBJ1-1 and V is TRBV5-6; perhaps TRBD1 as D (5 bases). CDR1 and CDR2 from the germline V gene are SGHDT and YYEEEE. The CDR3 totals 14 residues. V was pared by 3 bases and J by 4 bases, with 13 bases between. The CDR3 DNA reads TGTGCCAGCAGCTCCTTGGGGGAGGTCACTGAAGCTTTCTTT. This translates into CASSSLGEVTEAFF.

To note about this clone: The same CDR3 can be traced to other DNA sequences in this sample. CDR3 sequence (DNA): TGTGCCAGCAGCAGGGGACAGGGCAATCAGCCCCAGCATTTT. Translating gives CASSRGQGNQPQHF. This chain uses TRBV27 with TRBJ1-5; 8 positions match TRBD1. Germline trimming cut 6 bases from V and 2 bases from J; bases unmatched to any gene: 3. Germline V CDR1 and CDR2: MNHEY, SMNVEV (reference sequence). The CDR3 is 14 residues long.

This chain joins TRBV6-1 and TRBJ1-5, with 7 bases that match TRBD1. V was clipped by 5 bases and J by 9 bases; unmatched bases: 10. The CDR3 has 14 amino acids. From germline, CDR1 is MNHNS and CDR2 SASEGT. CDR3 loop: CASSPGTALMPQHF. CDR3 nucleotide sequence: TGTGCCAGCAGTCCGGGGACAGCCTTGATGCCCCAGCATTTT.

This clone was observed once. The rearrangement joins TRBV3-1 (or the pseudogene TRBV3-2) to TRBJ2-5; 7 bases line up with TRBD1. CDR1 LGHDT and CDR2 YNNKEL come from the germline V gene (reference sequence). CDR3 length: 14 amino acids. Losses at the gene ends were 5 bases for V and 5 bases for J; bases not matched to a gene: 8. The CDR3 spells CASSSTTGEETQYF. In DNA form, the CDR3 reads TGTGCCAGCAGCAGTACTACAGGGGAGGAGACCCAGTACTTC.

The CDR3 reads CATSRGEAGGETQYF. The CDR3 DNA follows: TGTGCCACCAGCAGAGGAGAAGCGGGGGGAGAGACCCAGTACTTC. The chain uses TRBV15 and TRBJ2-5, with 9 nucleotides matching TRBD2. The CDR3 covers 15 residues. Germline CDR1 and CDR2: LNHNV and YYDKDF (reference sequence). V gave up 1 base and J gave up 4 bases; unmatched junction bases: 4.